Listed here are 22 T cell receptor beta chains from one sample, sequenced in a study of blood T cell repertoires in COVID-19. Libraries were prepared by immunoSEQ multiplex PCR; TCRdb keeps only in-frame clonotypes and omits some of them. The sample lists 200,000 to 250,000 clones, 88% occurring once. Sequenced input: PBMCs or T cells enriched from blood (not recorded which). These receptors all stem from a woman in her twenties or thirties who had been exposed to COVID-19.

This CDR3 reads CASSLDPARDRNYGYTF. The CDR3 coding sequence is TGTGCCAGCAGCTTAGACCCGGCCCGGGACAGAAACTATGGCTACACCTTC. V gene TRBV11-3 combines with J gene TRBJ1-2, with 7 nucleotides matching TRBD1. Trimming cost V 0 bases and J 2 bases; bases outside gene matches: 9. CDR1 SGHNT and CDR2 YENEEA come from the germline V gene. This CDR3 spans 17 amino acids. The entire variable domain, with the rest obtained from reference TRBV11-3 and TRBJ1-2, is as follows: EAGVVQSPRYKIIEKKQPVAFWCNPISGHNTLYWYLQNLGQGPELLIRYENEEAVDDSQLPKDRFSAERLKGVDSTLKIQPAELGDSAVYLCASSLDPARDRNYGYTFGSGTRLTVV.

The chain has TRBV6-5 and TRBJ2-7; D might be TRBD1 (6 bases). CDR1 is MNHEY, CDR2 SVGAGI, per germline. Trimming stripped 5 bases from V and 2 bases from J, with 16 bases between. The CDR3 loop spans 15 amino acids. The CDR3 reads CASSRPGHQTYEQYF. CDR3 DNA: TGTGCCAGCAGTCGGCCGGGACACCAAACCTACGAGCAGTACTTC.

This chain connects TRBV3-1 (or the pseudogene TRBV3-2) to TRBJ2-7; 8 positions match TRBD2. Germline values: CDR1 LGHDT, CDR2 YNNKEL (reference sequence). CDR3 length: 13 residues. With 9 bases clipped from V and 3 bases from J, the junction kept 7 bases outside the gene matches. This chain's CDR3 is CASSLAGFYEQYF. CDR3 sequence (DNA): TGTGCCAGTTCCCTAGCGGGCTTCTACGAGCAGTACTTC.

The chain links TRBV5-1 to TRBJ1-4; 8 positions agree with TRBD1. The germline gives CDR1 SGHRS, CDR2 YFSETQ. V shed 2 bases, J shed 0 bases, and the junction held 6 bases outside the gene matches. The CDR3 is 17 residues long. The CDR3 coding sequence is TGCGCCAGCAGCTTAAAACAGGGGGTTACAACTAATGAAAAACTGTTTTTT. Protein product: CASSLKQGVTTNEKLFF.

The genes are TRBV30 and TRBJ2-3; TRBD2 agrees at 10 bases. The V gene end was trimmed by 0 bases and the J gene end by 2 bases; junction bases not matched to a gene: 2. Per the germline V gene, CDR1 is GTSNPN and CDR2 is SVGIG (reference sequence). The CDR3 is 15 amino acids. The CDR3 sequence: CAWSVLAGTTDTQYF. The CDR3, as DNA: TGTGCCTGGAGTGTACTAGCGGGGACCACAGATACGCAGTATTTT.

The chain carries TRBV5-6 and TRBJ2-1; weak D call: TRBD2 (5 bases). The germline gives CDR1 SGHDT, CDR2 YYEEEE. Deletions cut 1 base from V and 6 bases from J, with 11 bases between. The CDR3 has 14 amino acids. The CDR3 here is CASSLFGLANEQFF. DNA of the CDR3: TGTGCCAGCAGCTTGTTCGGCCTAGCCAATGAGCAGTTCTTC.

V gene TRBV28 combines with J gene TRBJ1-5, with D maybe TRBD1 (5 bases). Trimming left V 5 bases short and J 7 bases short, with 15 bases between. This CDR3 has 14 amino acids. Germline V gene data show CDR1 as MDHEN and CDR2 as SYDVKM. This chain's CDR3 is CASSGLEGWQPQHF. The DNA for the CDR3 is TGTGCCAGCAGTGGTCTGGAGGGGTGGCAGCCCCAGCATTTT.

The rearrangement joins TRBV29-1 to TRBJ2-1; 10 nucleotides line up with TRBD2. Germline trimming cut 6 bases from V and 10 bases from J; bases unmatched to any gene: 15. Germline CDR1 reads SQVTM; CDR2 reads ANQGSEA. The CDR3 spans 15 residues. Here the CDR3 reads CSVTWTSGPHTEQFF. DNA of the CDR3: TGCAGCGTCACCTGGACTAGCGGCCCCCACACAGAGCAGTTCTTC.

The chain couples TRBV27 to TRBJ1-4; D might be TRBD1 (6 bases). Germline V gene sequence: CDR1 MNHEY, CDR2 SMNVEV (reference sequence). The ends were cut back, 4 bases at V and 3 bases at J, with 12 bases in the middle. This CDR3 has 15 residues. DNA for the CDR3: TGTGCCAGCAGTTCCCAGGGGTTAGCTAATGAAAAACTGTTTTTT. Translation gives CASSSQGLANEKLFF. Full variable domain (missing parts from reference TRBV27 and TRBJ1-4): EAQVTQNPRYLITVTGKKLTVTCSQNMNHEYMSWYRQDPGLGLRQIYYSMNVEVTDKGDVPEGYKVSRKEKRNFPLILESPSPNQTSLYFCASSSQGLANEKLFFGSGTQLSVL.

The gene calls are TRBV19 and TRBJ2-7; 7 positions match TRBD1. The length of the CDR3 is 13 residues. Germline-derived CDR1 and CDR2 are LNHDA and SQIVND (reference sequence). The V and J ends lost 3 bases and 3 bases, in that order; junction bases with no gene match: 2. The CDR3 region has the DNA TGTGCCAGTAGTATGGGACAGAACTACGAGCAGTACTTC. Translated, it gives CASSMGQNYEQYF.

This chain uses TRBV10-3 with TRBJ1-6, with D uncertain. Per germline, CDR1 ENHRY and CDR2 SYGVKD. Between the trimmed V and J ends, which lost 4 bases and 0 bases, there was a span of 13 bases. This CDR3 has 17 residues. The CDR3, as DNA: TGTGCCATCAGTGGCTCTCTGGAGAGCTCCTATAATTCACCCCTCCACTTT. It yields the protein CAISGSLESSYNSPLHF.

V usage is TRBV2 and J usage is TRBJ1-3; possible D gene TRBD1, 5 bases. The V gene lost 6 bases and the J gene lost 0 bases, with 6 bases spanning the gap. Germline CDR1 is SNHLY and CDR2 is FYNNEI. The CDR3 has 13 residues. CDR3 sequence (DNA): TGTGCCAGCAGCGGGGGCTCTGGAAACACCATATATTTT. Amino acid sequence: CASSGGSGNTIYF.

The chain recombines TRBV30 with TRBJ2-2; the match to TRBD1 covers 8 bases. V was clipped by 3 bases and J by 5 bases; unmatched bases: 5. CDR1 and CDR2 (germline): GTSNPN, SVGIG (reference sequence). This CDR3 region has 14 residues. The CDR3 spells CAWRNRGVTGELFF. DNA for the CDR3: TGTGCCTGGAGAAACAGGGGGGTTACCGGGGAGCTGTTTTTT.

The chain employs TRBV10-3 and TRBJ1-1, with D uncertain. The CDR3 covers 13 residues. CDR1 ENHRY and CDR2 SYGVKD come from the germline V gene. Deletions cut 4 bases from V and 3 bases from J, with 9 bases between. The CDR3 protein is CAISVLAYTEAFF. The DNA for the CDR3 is TGTGCCATCAGTGTTCTGGCTTACACTGAAGCTTTCTTT.

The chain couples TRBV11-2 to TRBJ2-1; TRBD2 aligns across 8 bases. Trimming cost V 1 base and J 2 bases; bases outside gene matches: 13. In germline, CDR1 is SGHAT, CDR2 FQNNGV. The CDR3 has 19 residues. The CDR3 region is CASSLGLHQREITYNEQFF. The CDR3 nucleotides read TGTGCCAGCAGCTTAGGACTACATCAGCGGGAGATCACCTACAATGAGCAGTTCTTC.

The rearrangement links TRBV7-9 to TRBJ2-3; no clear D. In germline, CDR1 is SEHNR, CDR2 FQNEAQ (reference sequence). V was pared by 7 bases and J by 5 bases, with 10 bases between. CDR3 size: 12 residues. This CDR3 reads CASTPSGDTQYF. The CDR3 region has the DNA TGTGCCAGCACCCCCTCGGGAGATACGCAGTATTTT.

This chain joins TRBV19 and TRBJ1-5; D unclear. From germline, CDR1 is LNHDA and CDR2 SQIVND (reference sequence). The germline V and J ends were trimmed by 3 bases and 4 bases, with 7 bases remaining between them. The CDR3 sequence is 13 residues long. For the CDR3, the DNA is TGTGCCAGTAGTATCGGGGTTAATCAGCCCCAGCATTTT. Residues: CASSIGVNQPQHF. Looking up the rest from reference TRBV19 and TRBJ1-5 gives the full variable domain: DGGITQSPKYLFRKEGQNVTLSCEQNLNHDAMYWYRQDPGQGLRLIYYSQIVNDFQKGDIAEGYSVSREKKESFPLTVTSAQKNPTAFYLCASSIGVNQPQHFGDGTRLSIL.

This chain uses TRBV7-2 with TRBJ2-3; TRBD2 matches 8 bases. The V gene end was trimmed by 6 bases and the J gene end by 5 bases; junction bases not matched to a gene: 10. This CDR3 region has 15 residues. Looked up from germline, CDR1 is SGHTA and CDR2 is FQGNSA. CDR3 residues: CASRRTGTRGDTQYF. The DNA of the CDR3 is TGTGCCAGCAGACGAACCGGGACTAGGGGAGATACGCAGTATTTT.

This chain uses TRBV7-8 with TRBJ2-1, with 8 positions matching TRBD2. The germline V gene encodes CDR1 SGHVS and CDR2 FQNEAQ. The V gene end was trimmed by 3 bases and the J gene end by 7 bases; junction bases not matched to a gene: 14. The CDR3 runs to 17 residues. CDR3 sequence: CASSFPPLAGTRNEQFF. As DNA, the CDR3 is TGTGCCAGCAGCTTCCCCCCCTTAGCGGGAACGAGAAATGAGCAGTTCTTC. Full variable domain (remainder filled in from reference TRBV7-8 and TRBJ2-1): GAGVSQSPRYKVAKRGQDVALRCDPISGHVSLFWYQQALGQGPEFLTYFQNEAQLDKSGLPSDRFFAERPEGSVSTLKIQRTQQEDSAVYLCASSFPPLAGTRNEQFFGPGTRLTVL.

In DNA form, the CDR3 reads TGTGCCAGCAGTGAGGCGTCGGGTCTCGGAAGTCGCTCCTACAATGAGCAGTTCTTC. Its translation is CASSEASGLGSRSYNEQFF. The chain employs TRBV2 and TRBJ2-1; D remains ambiguous. The CDR3 is 19 amino acids. Germline V gives CDR1 SNHLY, CDR2 FYNNEI. V lost 3 bases and J 0 bases, leaving 21 bases between the germline ends. Variable domain in full (rest from reference TRBV2 and TRBJ2-1): EPEVTQTPSHQVTQMGQEVILRCVPISNHLYFYWYRQILGQKVEFLVSFYNNEISEKSEIFDDQFSVERPDGSNFTLKIRSTKLEDSAMYFCASSEASGLGSRSYNEQFFGPGTRLTVL.

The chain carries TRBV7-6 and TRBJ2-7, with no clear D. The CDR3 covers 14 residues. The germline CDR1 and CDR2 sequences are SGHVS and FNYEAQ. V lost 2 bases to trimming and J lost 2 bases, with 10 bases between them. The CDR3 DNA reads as TGTGCCAGCAGCTTATACGCCAGAACCTACGAGCAGTACTTC. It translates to CASSLYARTYEQYF.

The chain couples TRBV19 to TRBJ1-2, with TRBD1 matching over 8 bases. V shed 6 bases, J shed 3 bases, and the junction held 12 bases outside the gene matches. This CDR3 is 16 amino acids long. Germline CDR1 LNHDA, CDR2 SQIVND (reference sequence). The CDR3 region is CASRRGRGREDYGYTF. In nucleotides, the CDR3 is TGTGCCAGTAGGCGGGGCAGGGGGCGAGAGGACTATGGCTACACCTTC.